This T cell receptor (beta chain) was observed in a study of OX40 agonist ivuxolimab in advanced cancers. Study background: Of the patients, three showed partial responses, one with hepatocellular carcinoma and two with cutaneous melanoma.

Notes on this clone: The antigen is undetermined.

Study-wide findings and caveats: Low clonal expansion, among the lowest seen, marked partial responders at 0.1-3.0 mg/kg.

Profiling relied on immunoSEQ multiplex PCR, and the TCRdb table lists in-frame clones only, not all of them. This sample carries more than 50,000 clones, 85% of them seen once, and the ten largest clones take 3% to 4%. This TCR was sampled from an adult with an advanced solid tumor such as melanoma, head and neck, liver or kidney cancer. The specimen comprised CD4+ or CD8+ T cells sorted from blood, sampled in a trial of the OX40 agonist ivuxolimab.

CDR3 DNA: TGTGCCAGCAGTGTGGAGGGGGTGGGGGAGCTGTTTTTT. This translates into CASSVEGVGELFF. The gene calls are TRBV2 and TRBJ2-2, with D perhaps given as TRBD1 or TRBD2 (6 bases each). CDR3 length: 13 residues. V lost 4 bases and J 8 bases, leaving 11 bases between the germline ends. Germline CDR1 is SNHLY and CDR2 is FYNNEI.